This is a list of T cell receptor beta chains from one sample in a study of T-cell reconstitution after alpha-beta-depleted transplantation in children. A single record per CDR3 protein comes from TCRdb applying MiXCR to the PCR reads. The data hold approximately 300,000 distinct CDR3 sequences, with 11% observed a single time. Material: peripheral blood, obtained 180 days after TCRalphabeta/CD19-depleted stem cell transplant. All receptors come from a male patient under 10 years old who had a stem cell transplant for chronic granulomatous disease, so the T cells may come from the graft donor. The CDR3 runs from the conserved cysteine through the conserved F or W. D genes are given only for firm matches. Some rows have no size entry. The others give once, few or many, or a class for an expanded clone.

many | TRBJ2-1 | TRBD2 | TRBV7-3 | CAGRTSGRMNHNEQFF | TGTGCCGGGCGGACTAGCGGGAGAATGAACCACAATGAGCAGTTCTTC
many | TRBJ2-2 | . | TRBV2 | CASHLQDEGTGELFF | TGTGCCAGCCACCTGCAGGACGAGGGGACCGGGGAGCTGTTTTTT
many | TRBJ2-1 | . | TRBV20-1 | CSAPVGARQFF | TGCAGTGCCCCTGTCGGAGCGAGGCAGTTCTTC
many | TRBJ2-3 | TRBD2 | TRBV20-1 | CSARGVPGGADTQYF | TGCAGTGCTAGAGGCGTACCGGGGGGTGCAGATACGCAGTATTTT
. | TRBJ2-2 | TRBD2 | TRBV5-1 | CASSDPPLAGNTGELFF | TGCGCCAGCAGCGACCCCCCGTTAGCGGGAAACACCGGGGAGCTGTTTTTT
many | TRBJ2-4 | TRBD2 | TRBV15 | CATSEGTSGNIQYF | TGTGCCACCAGCGAAGGGACTAGCGGGAACATTCAGTACTTC
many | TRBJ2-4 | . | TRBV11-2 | CASSLGGLAKNIQYF | TGTGCCAGCAGCTTAGGGGGGCTAGCCAAAAACATTCAGTACTTC
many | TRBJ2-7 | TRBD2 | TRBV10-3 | CAIGGGPYEQYF | TGTGCCATCGGCGGGGGACCCTACGAGCAGTACTTC
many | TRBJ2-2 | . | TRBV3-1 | CASSQGGTAGELFF | TGTGCCAGCAGCCAAGGAGGGACGGCCGGGGAGCTGTTTTTT
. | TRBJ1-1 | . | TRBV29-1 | CSGFRVTEAFF | TGCAGCGGGTTCAGGGTAACTGAAGCTTTCTTT
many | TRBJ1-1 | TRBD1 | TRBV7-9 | CASSSLHRGLNTEAFF | TGTGCCAGCAGCTCATTGCACAGGGGTTTGAACACTGAAGCTTTCTTT
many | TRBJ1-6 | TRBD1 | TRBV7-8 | CASSLVRTGGADSPLHF | TGTGCCAGCAGCTTAGTAAGGACAGGGGGCGCCGATTCACCCCTCCACTTT
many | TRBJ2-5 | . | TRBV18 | CASSPPTGETQYF | TGTGCCAGCTCACCACCAACGGGGGAGACCCAGTACTTC
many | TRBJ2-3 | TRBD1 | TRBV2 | CASTGTGSTDTQYF | TGTGCCAGCACCGGGACAGGGTCGACAGATACGCAGTATTTT
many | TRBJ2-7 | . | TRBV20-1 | CSALPIGRNFHSF | TGCAGTGCCCTTCCGATCGGCCGCAATTTCCACAGCTTC
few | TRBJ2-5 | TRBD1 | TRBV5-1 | CASSLETGIQETQYF | TGCGCCAGCAGCTTGGAGACAGGGATCCAAGAGACCCAGTACTTC
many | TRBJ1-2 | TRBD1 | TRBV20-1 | CSVRDRGNYGYTF | TGCAGTGTTAGGGACAGGGGCAACTATGGCTACACCTTC
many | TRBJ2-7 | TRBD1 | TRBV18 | CASSPGTEAKPYEQYF | TGTGCCAGCTCACCCGGGACAGAAGCGAAACCCTACGAGCAGTACTTC
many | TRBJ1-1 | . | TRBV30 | CAWSVPMFIKNTEAFF | TGTGCCTGGAGTGTACCGATGTTTATTAAGAACACTGAAGCTTTCTTT
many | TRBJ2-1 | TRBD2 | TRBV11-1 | CASSLAGLAGVNEQFF | TGTGCCAGCAGCTTAGCCGGACTAGCGGGAGTCAATGAGCAGTTCTTC
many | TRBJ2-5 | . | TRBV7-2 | CASRHRGGHQETQYF | TGTGCCAGCAGGCACAGGGGAGGCCACCAAGAGACCCAGTACTTC
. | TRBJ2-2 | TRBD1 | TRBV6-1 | CASTTGGRTGELFF | TGTGCCAGTACTACAGGGGGCAGGACCGGGGAGCTGTTTTTT
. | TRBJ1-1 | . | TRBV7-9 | CASSSKGPPAKAFF | TGTGCCAGCAGCTCAAAGGGGCCCCCGGCCAAAGCTTTCTTC
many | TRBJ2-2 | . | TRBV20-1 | CSARGSVSSGELFF | TGCAGTGCTAGGGGGTCTGTGAGCAGCGGGGAGCTGTTTTTT
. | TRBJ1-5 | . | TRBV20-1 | CTAILRPGGNQPHHF | TGCACTGCTATACTCCGACCGGGCGGCAATCAGCCCCACCATTTT
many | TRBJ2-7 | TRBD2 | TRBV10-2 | CASRGLAGFYEQYF | TGCGCCAGCAGAGGACTAGCGGGATTCTACGAGCAGTACTTC
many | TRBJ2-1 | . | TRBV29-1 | CTTPGIGYNEQFF | TGCACAACCCCAGGGATAGGGTACAATGAGCAGTTCTTC
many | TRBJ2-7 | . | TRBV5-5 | CASSSHSSYEQYF | TGTGCCAGCAGCTCCCATTCCTCCTACGAGCAGTACTTC